The 25 T cell receptor beta chains in this list originate from one sample, sequenced in a study of T cell repertoires in cytomegalovirus infection. No cognate antigen is known for these TCRs. Each CDR3 protein is one row after TCRdb ran MiXCR on the reads. The sample lists about 920,000 distinct CDR3 sequences, about 33% occurring once. This sample comprised cultured CD8+ T cells from PBMCs, obtained from culture after CMV antigen stimulation. The source is a human donor in good health (CMV status not recorded). Some clones in this sample may be carry-over from other donors' samples.

The genes are TRBV6-1 and TRBJ2-2; 8 nucleotides match TRBD2. Losses at the gene ends were 7 bases for V and 4 bases for J; bases not matched to a gene: 8. This CDR3 has 15 amino acids. From germline, CDR1 is MNHNS and CDR2 SASEGT. For the CDR3, the DNA is TGTGCCAGCAAGATTGCGGGGGGCGTCACCGGGGAGCTGTTTTTT. It yields the protein CASKIAGGVTGELFF.

This clonotype showed up just once. The chain carries TRBV7-3 and TRBJ2-1; TRBD1 is a possible D gene (6 bases). Looked up from germline, CDR1 is SGHTA and CDR2 is FQGTGA. The CDR3 has 12 amino acids. Trimming took off 4 bases at V and 10 bases at J, with 11 bases between the two ends. The CDR3 is CASSSMGAEQFF. The CDR3 nucleotides read TGTGCCAGCAGCTCCATGGGGGCCGAGCAGTTCTTC.

This clonotype was counted between two and nine times. The genes are TRBV6-2 or TRBV6-3 and TRBJ1-2; 8 bases are a match to TRBD1. The CDR3 is made up of 15 amino acids. The V gene end was trimmed by 10 bases and the J gene end by 4 bases; junction bases not matched to a gene: 14. The germline CDR1 and CDR2 sequences are MNHEY and SVGEGT. The CDR3 region has the DNA TGTGCCACCTCCGGGACAGGACCTTTTAGCTATGGCTACACCTTC. Translation: CATSGTGPFSYGYTF.

The chain joins TRBV9 to TRBJ1-4; 9 nucleotides agree with TRBD1. Unmatched junction bases numbered 10, after V lost 3 bases and J lost 7 bases. In germline, CDR1 is SGDLS, CDR2 YYNGEE. The CDR3 is 16 amino acids. The CDR3 DNA reads as TGTGCCAGCAGCGGGGGGGACAGGGACTTCGGTGAAAAACTGTTTTTT. Amino acid sequence: CASSGGDRDFGEKLFF.

A few counts support this clonotype. The chain employs TRBV4-3 and TRBJ1-1, with TRBD1 matching 7 bases. Per the germline V gene, CDR1 is LGHNA and CDR2 is YSLEER. The CDR3 consists of 18 residues. V was clipped by 4 bases and J by 5 bases; unmatched bases: 19. The CDR3 region has the DNA TGCGCCAGCAGCCCCAAGATCATTCCGACAGGGTGGGATACTGAAGCTTTCTTT. It translates to CASSPKIIPTGWDTEAFF.

This rearrangement joins TRBV2 to TRBJ1-4; no clear D gene. V was clipped by 0 bases and J by 12 bases, with 11 bases between them. The CDR3 spans 13 residues. The germline gives CDR1 SNHLY, CDR2 FYNNEI. CDR3 region: CASSEALTAELFF. The CDR3 nucleotides read TGTGCCAGCAGTGAAGCGCTTACGGCGGAACTGTTTTTT.

This chain links TRBV29-1 with TRBJ1-1, with TRBD1 identical over 8 bases. V trimming: 7 bases; J trimming: 7 bases; junction bases outside the gene matches: 11. Germline V gene data show CDR1 as SQVTM and CDR2 as ANQGSEA. The CDR3 loop spans 13 amino acids. The CDR3 loop is CSALRGQAFEAFF. The CDR3 region has the DNA TGCAGCGCCCTGCGGGGACAGGCGTTTGAAGCTTTCTTT.

This clonotype showed up just a few times. The chain links TRBV4-1 to TRBJ1-5; no definite D call. Germline V gene lookup returns CDR1 MGHRA and CDR2 YSYEKL. Trimming stripped 1 base from V and 5 bases from J, with 6 bases between. This CDR3 is 13 amino acids long. CDR3 residues: CASSQAPDQPQHF. DNA for the CDR3: TGCGCCAGCAGCCAAGCACCGGATCAGCCCCAGCATTTT.

At least ten counts were recorded for this clonotype. The chain couples TRBV6-1 to TRBJ2-3, with D perhaps TRBD1 (6 bases). Trimming left V 2 bases short and J 3 bases short, with 15 bases between. The germline V gene has CDR1 MNHNS and CDR2 SASEGT. This CDR3 has 16 residues. This CDR3 reads CASSEWSTTGTDTQYF. The CDR3 DNA follows: TGTGCCAGCAGTGAATGGTCGACAACAGGGACAGATACGCAGTATTTT.

This clonotype was detected many times. J is TRBJ1-1 and V is TRBV11-3; no clear D. Germline V gives CDR1 SGHNT, CDR2 YENEEA. There are 13 residues in the CDR3. V lost 5 bases and J 1 base, leaving 8 bases between the germline ends. The CDR3 DNA is TGTGCCAGCAGCGAATACACGAACACTGAAGCTTTCTTT. It codes for CASSEYTNTEAFF.

The chain links TRBV6-1 to TRBJ1-5; 7 positions match TRBD1. The CDR3 extends over 17 amino acids. CDR1 is MNHNS, CDR2 SASEGT, per germline. V was clipped by 4 bases and J by 0 bases; unmatched bases: 9. The CDR3 here is CASSGLQGTRSNQPQHF. CDR3 nucleotide sequence: TGTGCCAGCAGTGGCTTACAGGGGACCCGTAGCAATCAGCCCCAGCATTTT.

This chain joins TRBV13 and TRBJ1-5; no clear D gene. The CDR3 runs 14 residues. V lost 0 bases to trimming and J lost 5 bases, with 8 bases between them. Germline V gives CDR1 PRHDT, CDR2 FYEKMQ (reference sequence). CDR3 protein: CASSLGLEHQPQHF. The CDR3 coding sequence is TGTGCCAGCAGCTTAGGTCTCGAACATCAGCCCCAGCATTTT.

The CDR3 is CASRPPGLALWFNEQFF. CDR3 DNA: TGTGCCAGCAGGCCACCGGGACTAGCTTTATGGTTCAATGAGCAGTTCTTC. The chain carries TRBV12-3 or TRBV12-4 and TRBJ2-1; TRBD2 matches at 9 bases. This CDR3 has 17 residues. V gave up 6 bases and J gave up 6 bases; unmatched junction bases: 15.

In its sample, this clonotype was seen many times. The J gene is TRBJ1-4, the V gene TRBV7-2; D is perhaps TRBD1 (5 bases). This CDR3 has 16 amino acids. Between the trimmed V and J ends, which lost 5 bases and 2 bases, there was a span of 15 bases. Germline CDR1 SGHTA, CDR2 FQGNSA. CDR3 DNA: TGTGCCAGCAGCCGGGACCGAATCAGGACTAATGAAAAACTGTTTTTT. It is translated as CASSRDRIRTNEKLFF.

The chain uses TRBV4-2 and TRBJ1-1; 11 nucleotides line up with TRBD1. V was clipped by 2 bases and J by 1 base; unmatched bases: 6. This CDR3 is built from 17 residues. The V gene's germline CDR1 is LGHNA and CDR2 YNFKEQ. CDR3 protein: CASSQPGTGGPNTEAFF. The CDR3 nucleotides are TGTGCCAGCAGCCAACCCGGGACAGGGGGACCGAACACTGAAGCTTTCTTT.

The sample holds a few counts of this clonotype. This chain connects TRBV5-6 to TRBJ2-5; 8 nucleotides agree with TRBD1. With V trimmed by 1 base and J by 2 bases, 16 bases remained unmatched. This CDR3 region has 19 residues. The V gene's germline CDR1 is SGHDT and CDR2 YYEEEE. CDR3 DNA: TGTGCCAGCAGCTTGAGGACAGGGTCGGCCCTAAGGGGTCAAGAGACCCAGTACTTC. Protein product: CASSLRTGSALRGQETQYF. The full variable domain, its missing parts supplied by reference TRBV5-6 and TRBJ2-5, is DAGVTQSPTHLIKTRGQQVTLRCSPKSGHDTVSWYQQALGQGPQFIFQYYEEEERQRGNFPDRFSGHQFPNYSSELNVNALLLGDSALYLCASSLRTGSALRGQETQYFGPGTRLLVL.

This clonotype has a handful of counts. The chain combines TRBV6-2 or TRBV6-3 with TRBJ2-7; no reliable D call. The V gene's germline CDR1 is MNHEY and CDR2 SVGEGT. V gave up 0 bases and J gave up 7 bases, with 10 bases separating them. CDR3 length equals 13 residues. The CDR3 nucleotides are TGTGCCAGCAGTTACTCCCGGTGGGCGGAGCAGTACGTC. It yields the protein CASSYSRWAEQYV.

The chain joins TRBV13 to TRBJ2-5; D not certain. Germline V gives CDR1 PRHDT, CDR2 FYEKMQ (reference sequence). The CDR3 is 15 amino acids. V lost 4 bases, J lost 5 bases, and 17 bases lay in between. DNA for the CDR3: TGTGCCAGCAGCTCAACCATGACGGGCGTGGAGACCCAGTACTTC. Translating it yields CASSSTMTGVETQYF.

This chain uses TRBV19 with TRBJ2-7, with D possibly called TRBD1 or TRBD2 (5 bases each). CDR1 is LNHDA and CDR2 is SQIVND in the germline V gene (reference sequence). The CDR3 sequence is 14 residues long. The V end lost 4 bases, the J end lost 5 bases, and 15 bases lay between the germline ends. In nucleotides, the CDR3 is TGTGCCAGTAGTACACCCGGGACGTGGGACGAGCAGTACTTC. Its translation: CASSTPGTWDEQYF. Supplemented by reference TRBV19 and TRBJ2-7, the full variable domain reads DGGITQSPKYLFRKEGQNVTLSCEQNLNHDAMYWYRQDPGQGLRLIYYSQIVNDFQKGDIAEGYSVSREKKESFPLTVTSAQKNPTAFYLCASSTPGTWDEQYFGPGTRLTVT.

CDR3 sequence (DNA): TGTGCCAGCAGCTTTCTAGCGGGGGGCCACCCCTGGGATGAGCAGTTCTTC. Protein product: CASSFLAGGHPWDEQFF. The V call is TRBV7-6, the J call TRBJ2-1; 11 bases agree with TRBD2. Losses at the gene ends were 3 bases for V and 8 bases for J; bases not matched to a gene: 12. The CDR3 loop spans 17 amino acids. CDR1 and CDR2 from the germline V gene are SGHVS and FNYEAQ.

This clonotype has at least ten counts. The J gene is TRBJ1-1, the V gene TRBV7-6; 7 bases line up with TRBD1. Germline trimming cut 3 bases from V and 0 bases from J; bases unmatched to any gene: 4. CDR1 SGHVS and CDR2 FNYEAQ come from the germline V gene. The CDR3 extends over 15 amino acids. CDR3 amino acids: CASSLGTDMNTEAFF. In DNA, the CDR3 is TGTGCCAGCAGCTTGGGGACAGACATGAACACTGAAGCTTTCTTT.

The table lists this clonotype with a few counts. The chain combines TRBV12-3 or TRBV12-4 with TRBJ2-7, with D perhaps matching TRBD2 (5 bases). The CDR3 loop spans 14 amino acids. Deletions cut 2 bases from V and 3 bases from J, with 11 bases between. As DNA, the CDR3 is TGTGCCAGCAGTTTACGAGGGCGGTTCTACGAGCAGTACGTC. Translated, it gives CASSLRGRFYEQYV.

V and J are TRBV15 and TRBJ2-3, with 8 positions matching TRBD2. This CDR3 has 15 residues. Germline V gene data show CDR1 as LNHNV and CDR2 as YYDKDF (reference sequence). The trim removed 4 bases at V and 1 base at J, leaving 4 bases unmatched. For the CDR3, the DNA is TGTGCCACCAGCATTAAAGCGGGGGGCACAGATACGCAGTATTTT. Protein product: CATSIKAGGTDTQYF.

This clonotype has only a few counts. The chain has TRBV11-2 and TRBJ2-4, with TRBD2 as a possible D gene (7 bases). Trimming took off 5 bases at V and 0 bases at J, with 14 bases between the two ends. This CDR3 spans 16 amino acids. Germline V CDR1 and CDR2: SGHAT, FQNNGV. The CDR3 loop is CASSGGGGVAKNIQYF. CDR3 sequence (DNA): TGTGCCAGCAGCGGGGGGGGCGGGGTAGCCAAAAACATTCAGTACTTC.

The CDR3 region is CASSLDQGVDLWETQYF. The CDR3 DNA follows: TGTGCCAGCAGCTTGGACCAGGGAGTAGACCTTTGGGAGACCCAGTACTTC. The chain has TRBV5-5 and TRBJ2-5; the D call may be TRBD1 or TRBD2 (5 bases each). Trimming left V 0 bases short and J 5 bases short, with 20 bases between. The germline V gene encodes CDR1 SGHKS and CDR2 YYEKEE (reference sequence). The CDR3 extends over 17 amino acids.